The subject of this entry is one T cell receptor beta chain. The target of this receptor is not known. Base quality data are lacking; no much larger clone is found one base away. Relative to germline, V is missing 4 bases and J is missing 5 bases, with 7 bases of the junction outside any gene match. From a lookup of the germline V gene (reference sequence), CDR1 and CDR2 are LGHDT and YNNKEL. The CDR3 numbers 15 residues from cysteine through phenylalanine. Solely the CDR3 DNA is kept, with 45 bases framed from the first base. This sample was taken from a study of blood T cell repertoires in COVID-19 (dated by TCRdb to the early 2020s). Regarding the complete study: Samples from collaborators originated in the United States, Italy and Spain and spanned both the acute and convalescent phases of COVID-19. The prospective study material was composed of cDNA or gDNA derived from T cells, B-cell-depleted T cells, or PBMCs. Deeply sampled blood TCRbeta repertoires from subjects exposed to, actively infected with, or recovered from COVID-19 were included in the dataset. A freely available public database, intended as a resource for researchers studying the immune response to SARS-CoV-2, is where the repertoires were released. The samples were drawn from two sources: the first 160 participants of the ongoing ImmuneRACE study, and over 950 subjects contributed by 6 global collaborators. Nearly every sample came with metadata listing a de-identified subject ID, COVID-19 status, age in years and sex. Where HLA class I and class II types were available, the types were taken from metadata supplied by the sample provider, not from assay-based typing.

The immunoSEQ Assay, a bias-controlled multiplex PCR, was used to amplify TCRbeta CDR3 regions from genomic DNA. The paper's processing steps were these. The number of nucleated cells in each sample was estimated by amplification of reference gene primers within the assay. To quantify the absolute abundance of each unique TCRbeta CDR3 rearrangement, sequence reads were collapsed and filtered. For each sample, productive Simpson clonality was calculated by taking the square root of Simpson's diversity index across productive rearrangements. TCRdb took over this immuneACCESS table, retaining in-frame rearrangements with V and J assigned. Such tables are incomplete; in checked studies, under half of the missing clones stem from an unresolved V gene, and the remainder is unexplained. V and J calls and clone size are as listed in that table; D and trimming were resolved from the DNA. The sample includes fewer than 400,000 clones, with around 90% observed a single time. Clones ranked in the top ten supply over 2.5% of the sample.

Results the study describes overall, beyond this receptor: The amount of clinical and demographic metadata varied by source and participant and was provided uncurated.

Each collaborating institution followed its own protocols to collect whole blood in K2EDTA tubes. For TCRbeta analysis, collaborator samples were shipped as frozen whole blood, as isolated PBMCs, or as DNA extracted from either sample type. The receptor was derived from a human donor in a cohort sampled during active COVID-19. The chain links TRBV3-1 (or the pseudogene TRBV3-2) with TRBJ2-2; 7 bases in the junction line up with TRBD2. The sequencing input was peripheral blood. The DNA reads TGTGCCAGCAGCCCGAGGGGACTACAAACCGGGGAGCTGTTTTTT. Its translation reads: CASSPRGLQTGELFF.